Below, one TCR beta chain is given with its context. This clonotype was recorded a few times. Its specific antigen is unknown. No quality values exist for individual bases; no much larger clone is one base distant. The sample belongs to a study of vaccination and CD4 T cells after COVID-19 (dated by TCRdb to between 2020 and 2023). Study-level background: SARS-CoV-2 positivity had been established in the convalescent patients by nasal swab PCR, and mild disease was recorded in several of these patients and severe disease in one. The convalescent cohort included six males and four females, with two Hispanic individuals, seven Caucasians, two Asians and one multiracial person. Participants got two doses of the Pfizer-BioNTech BNT162b2 vaccine (n=8) or two doses of the Moderna mRNA-1273 vaccine (n=2). Post-COVID blood samples from convalescent patients were collected a median of around 110 days after diagnosis, with a range of roughly 30 to 170 days. Post-vaccine blood samples were collected a median of around 10 weeks after the second vaccine dose, ranging from roughly 13 to 250 days. The cultures were stimulated with overlapping spike peptide pools from SARS-CoV-2 and from the common cold coronaviruses HCoV-NL63, HCoV-OC43 and HCoV-229E. Control cultures used a CEFX viral epitope pool as positive control, an HIV-1 Nef peptide pool as negative control, or no peptide. The spike-specific CD4+ TCR repertoire was compared before and after mRNA vaccination in fewer than eleven COVID-19 convalescent patients and a few infection-naive healthy vaccine recipients. What the study reported, not specific to this receptor: In convalescent patients, a median roughly 87% of post-vaccine SARS-CoV-2-reactive clones were detected only after vaccination, and vaccine-specific priming was suggested by this finding. Of the vaccine-specific clones found in convalescent patients, nearly all (304 of 307) were mono-reactive for SARS-CoV-2 spike instead of being cross-reactive with common cold coronaviruses. Although the median number of SARS-CoV-2-reactive clonotypes went up from 21 after infection to more than 30 after vaccination, the increase was not significant. Relatively few convalescent patients were included in the study, and early timepoints after natural infection were not analyzed.

The treatment or condition tag for this specimen amounts to: roughly 11-day PBMC culture with coronavirus spike peptide pools or control peptides (ViraFEST assay). The study used the ViraFEST assay, which expanded antigen-specific T cells with peptide pools and then identified expanded clonotypes by TCR sequencing. Positive SARS-CoV-2 PCR tests in the convalescent patients dated from March to December 2020, before Alpha, Beta and Delta variants emerged in the United States. Each well held about 2.2 million PBMCs cultured in IMDM containing around 5% human AB serum and around 10 IU/ml IL-2, with about 9.4 ug/ml peptide pools added. Half of the culture medium was replaced with fresh IL-2-containing medium on days 3 and 7. Once the cells had been in culture for around 10 days, the EasySep CD4+ T cell isolation kit was used to isolate CD4+ T cells by negative selection. PBMCs were separated from whole blood using Ficoll-Paque Plus gradient centrifugation and then either used fresh or cryopreserved at -140C. In general, triplicate wells were set up for every culture condition.

CDR1 and CDR2 were assigned from the germline V gene (reference sequence) as DFQATT and SNEGSKA. Relative to germline, V is 0 bases shorter and J is 7 bases shorter, with 19 bases between their ends. The CDR3 starts with the cysteine, ends with the phenylalanine, and has 16 residues. The CDR3 DNA has 48 bases and is translated from base 1. Library preparation was by PCR. DNA from cultured CD4+ T cells was subjected to TCR sequencing with the Oncomine TCR Beta short-read assay at the Johns Hopkins FTIC core. The QIAamp micro DNA kit was used to extract genomic DNA from the cultured CD4+ T cells. Oncomine TCR Beta libraries from cultured CD4+ T cells were pooled with unique dual indexes and sequenced on an Illumina iSeq 100. On the authors' methods: Non-productive sequences were filtered out, and CDR3s that did not start with C, did not end with F or W, or were shorter than 7 amino acids were discarded. Antigen-specific clonotypes were identified using the MANAFEST web application through comparison of peptide-stimulated wells with reference and other culture wells. For a clone to be called positive, the clone needed an FDR below 0.05, an odds ratio above 5, and a productive frequency above 0.1% in at least two of three replicate wells. Cross-reactive clonotypes were defined as significantly expanded in both SARS-CoV-2 spike wells and at least one common cold coronavirus spike condition. Levenshtein distances (stringdist) and unrooted phylogenetic trees (ape) in R version 3.6.1 were used to assess CDR3 homology. The public reads were reanalyzed by TCRdb: fastp trimming at Q25, MiXCR alignment, in-frame beta chains only. Rows with a matching CDR3 protein are joined into one entry that keeps the most common DNA and genes. What appears here as the V and J calls and clone size reflects TCRdb's work, not the paper's. This sample gives almost 15,000 distinct CDR3 sequences in total; about 56% of them show up just once. The ten largest clones add up to around 4.6% of the sample.

The sample here was CD4+ T cells from blood, cultured in vitro, taken before SARS-CoV-2 vaccination. This clonotype was sampled from a human donor who had recovered from COVID-19. The V and J genes are TRBV20-1 and TRBJ1-5; the best D guess is TRBD1, with 6 bases matching. The sequence in DNA is TGCAGTGCTAGAGACTATGTGACAGGTGGTTGGCAGCCCCAGCATTTT. The encoded protein is CSARDYVTGGWQPQHF.